These 23 T cell receptor beta chains originate from one sample sequenced in a study of human T cells and chemical hapten exposure. Time point noted: patch test 3, about 24 weeks after DPC sensitization. Regarding treatment: therapeutic diphenylcyclopropenone sensitization with weekly scalp DPC. Using its own MiXCR run on the RACE reads, TCRdb lists one record per CDR3 protein. Here the sample spans approximately 71,000 distinct CDR3 sequences, 11% being singletons. Sequenced material: whole blood, taken in connection with sensitization to the hapten diphenylcyclopropenone (DPC). The receptors shown here come from a woman aged 45-60 years with alopecia areata. Some clones in this sample may be carry-over from other donors' samples.

This clonotype has a count of ten or more. V usage is TRBV29-1 and J usage is TRBJ2-1; 9 positions match TRBD1. The CDR3 has 13 residues. Germline CDR1 is SQVTM and CDR2 is ANQGSEA. The V and J ends lost 5 bases and 2 bases, in that order; junction bases with no gene match: 1. This CDR3 is CSVRQGAYNEQFF. In DNA form, the CDR3 reads TGCAGCGTTCGACAGGGGGCCTACAATGAGCAGTTCTTC.

A few counts support this clonotype. The rearrangement joins TRBV11-2 to TRBJ2-5; D unclear. CDR3 length: 14 residues. Germline V gene lookup returns CDR1 SGHAT and CDR2 FQNNGV. The germline V and J ends were trimmed by 5 bases and 5 bases, with 15 bases remaining between them. The CDR3 DNA reads as TGTGCCAGCAGCCTCTCGGACGGTACGGAGACCCAGTACTTC. This encodes CASSLSDGTETQYF.

This clonotype appeared a few times. V usage is TRBV5-1 and J usage is TRBJ2-1, with 7 bases that match TRBD1. V shed 4 bases, J shed 3 bases, and the junction held 7 bases outside the gene matches. The CDR3 is made up of 15 amino acids. The germline V gene encodes CDR1 SGHRS and CDR2 YFSETQ. CDR3 sequence: CASSPHRDSYNEQFF. For the CDR3, the DNA is TGCGCCAGCAGCCCCCACCGGGACAGCTACAATGAGCAGTTCTTC.

This clonotype was detected ten times or more. The gene calls are TRBV3-1 and TRBJ2-7; 14 nucleotides agree with TRBD2. Germline loops: CDR1 LGHDT, CDR2 YNNKEL (reference sequence). The CDR3 has 19 amino acids. J lost 6 bases, V lost 3 bases, and 16 bases had no gene match. Here the CDR3 DNA reads TGTGCCAGCAGCCAGGGCTCCGGGACTAGCGGGAGTGGTGTAAGCGAGCAGTACTTC. Its protein product is CASSQGSGTSGSGVSEQYF.

The V and J genes are TRBV5-1 and TRBJ1-4, with TRBD1 matching over 7 bases. Germline CDR1 reads SGHRS; CDR2 reads YFSETQ. The CDR3 consists of 13 residues. J was trimmed by 4 bases and V by 7 bases; bases with no gene match: 4. The CDR3, as DNA: TGCGCCAGCCGACAGGGATTTAATGAAAAACTGTTTTTT. As protein: CASRQGFNEKLFF.

This clonotype was recorded at least ten times. The junction shows a germline mismatch at one end, possibly a read error. The chain has TRBV7-7 and TRBJ2-5, with no clear D. The CDR3 loop spans 15 amino acids. The germline V gene has CDR1 SSHAT and CDR2 FNYEAQ (reference sequence). The CDR3 nucleotides read TGTGCTAGCAGCCCCCAGCCCCAGAGGCAAGAGACCCAGTACTTC. Its protein is CASSPQPQRQETQYF.

The rearrangement links TRBV6-5 to TRBJ2-2; D perhaps matches TRBD1 (5 bases). The CDR3 is 14 residues long. Germline V gene sequence: CDR1 MNHEY, CDR2 SVGAGI. Trimming removed 0 bases at V and 4 bases at J, with 6 bases between. Here the CDR3 reads CASSYSDITGELFF. In DNA, the CDR3 is TGTGCCAGCAGTTACTCGGACATCACCGGGGAGCTGTTTTTT.

In this sample, this clonotype turned up many times. J is TRBJ2-5 and V is TRBV11-2, with D perhaps matching TRBD2 (5 bases). This CDR3 spans 13 amino acids. Per the germline V gene, CDR1 is SGHAT and CDR2 is FQNNGV. V dropped 5 bases and J dropped 3 bases, with 10 bases sitting between them. CDR3 in DNA: TGTGCCAGCAGCCCTCGAGCGGAAGAGACCCAGTACTTC. Protein sequence: CASSPRAEETQYF. Looking up the rest from reference TRBV11-2 and TRBJ2-5 gives the full variable domain: EAGVAQSPRYKIIEKRQSVAFWCNPISGHATLYWYQQILGQGPKLLIQFQNNGVVDDSQLPKDRFSAERLKGVDSTLKIQPAKLEDSAVYLCASSPRAEETQYFGPGTRLLVL.

This clonotype was observed a few times. The chain combines TRBV5-1 with TRBJ2-1; 16 nucleotides align to TRBD2. After removal of 0 bases from V and 6 bases from J, the junction contained 3 bases not matched to a gene. CDR3 size: 17 residues. Per germline, CDR1 SGHRS and CDR2 YFSETQ. In DNA, the CDR3 is TGCGCCAGCAGCTTGGCGGGGACTAGCGGGAGGGTCAATGAGCAGTTCTTC. Residues: CASSLAGTSGRVNEQFF.

This clonotype was seen a few times. The V call is TRBV28, the J call TRBJ2-7; no clear D. The germline V gene has CDR1 MDHEN and CDR2 SYDVKM. V was cut by 3 bases and J by 4 bases, with 13 bases left in between. The CDR3 has 14 amino acids. CDR3 in amino acids: CASSFGKGPYEQYF. The CDR3 DNA sequence: TGTGCCAGCAGTTTTGGTAAGGGCCCTTACGAGCAGTACTTC.

This clonotype was seen many times. The V gene is TRBV28, the J gene TRBJ2-7; no firm D call. In germline, CDR1 is MDHEN, CDR2 SYDVKM. This CDR3 region has 13 residues. Trimming removed 5 bases at V and 2 bases at J, with 10 bases between. The CDR3 protein is CASSDPATYEQYF. CDR3 nucleotides: TGTGCCAGCAGTGACCCAGCAACCTACGAGCAGTACTTC. Complete variable domain (other parts from reference TRBV28 and TRBJ2-7): DVKVTQSSRYLVKRTGEKVFLECVQDMDHENMFWYRQDPGLGLRLIYFSYDVKMKEKGDIPEGYSVSREKKERFSLILESASTNQTSMYLCASSDPATYEQYFGPGTRLTVT.

In its sample, this clonotype was seen many times. The chain recombines TRBV28 with TRBJ1-5, with D unresolved. Germline V gene data show CDR1 as MDHEN and CDR2 as SYDVKM. Deletions cut 5 bases from V and 4 bases from J, with 6 bases between. The CDR3 runs 12 residues. CDR3 residues: CASSPFNQPQHF. In DNA, the CDR3 is TGTGCCAGCAGTCCCTTTAATCAGCCCCAGCATTTT. The full variable domain, in which reference TRBV28 and TRBJ1-5 provide the parts outside the CDR3, is DVKVTQSSRYLVKRTGEKVFLECVQDMDHENMFWYRQDPGLGLRLIYFSYDVKMKEKGDIPEGYSVSREKKERFSLILESASTNQTSMYLCASSPFNQPQHFGDGTRLSIL.

V and J are TRBV11-3 and TRBJ2-1; D uncertain. The ends were cut back, 0 bases at V and 9 bases at J, with 6 bases in the middle. Germline V gives CDR1 SGHNT, CDR2 YENEEA. CDR3 length equals 12 residues. CDR3 loop: CASSLDEREQFF. CDR3 nucleotides: TGTGCCAGCAGCTTAGACGAACGTGAGCAGTTCTTC.

This clonotype occurred many times. The CDR3 sequence: CASSSPGQGATEAFF. The CDR3 bases are TGTGCCAGCAGCTCTCCGGGACAGGGGGCCACTGAAGCTTTCTTT. V and J are TRBV11-2 and TRBJ1-1; 12 nucleotides agree with TRBD1. After removal of 4 bases from V and 4 bases from J, the junction contained 4 bases not matched to a gene. The CDR3 has 15 amino acids. Per germline, CDR1 SGHAT and CDR2 FQNNGV.

This clonotype was counted ten times or more. This sequence joins TRBV6-6 and TRBJ1-2, with 8 positions matching TRBD1. In germline, CDR1 is MNHNY, CDR2 SVGAGI (reference sequence). V trimming: 9 bases; J trimming: 0 bases; junction bases outside the gene matches: 9. This CDR3 is 15 amino acids long. The CDR3 DNA reads TGTGCCAGTCTTTGGACAGGGACCGCTAACTATGGCTACACCTTC. Its protein is CASLWTGTANYGYTF.

This clonotype showed up many times. V gene TRBV6-5 combines with J gene TRBJ1-6; 8 bases map to TRBD1. The CDR3 has 14 residues. Germline V gene sequence: CDR1 MNHEY, CDR2 SVGAGI. The trim removed 6 bases at V and 10 bases at J, leaving 8 bases unmatched. The CDR3 DNA follows: TGTGCCAGCAGATTGACAGGGGCAGTCTCACCCCTCCACTTT. Translation: CASRLTGAVSPLHF.

This clonotype was seen at least ten times. The rearrangement joins TRBV18 to TRBJ2-1; D remains ambiguous. The germline CDR1 and CDR2 sequences are KGHSH and LQKENI. CDR3 length: 14 amino acids. V lost 0 bases and J lost 4, with 7 bases in between. In DNA form, the CDR3 reads TGTGCCAGCTCACCACCGATCAGGTACAATGAGCAGTTCTTC. This codes for CASSPPIRYNEQFF. The whole variable domain, remainder taken from reference TRBV18 and TRBJ2-1, is NAGVMQNPRHLVRRRGQEARLRCSPMKGHSHVYWYRQLPEEGLKFMVYLQKENIIDESGMPKERFSAEFPKEGPSILRIQQVVRGDSAAYFCASSPPIRYNEQFFGPGTRLTVL.

In DNA form, the CDR3 reads TGTGCCAGCTACAGTGACGGAAACACCATATATTTT. Protein: CASYSDGNTIYF. The chain recombines TRBV12-3 or TRBV12-4 with TRBJ1-3, with D unresolved. There are 12 residues in the CDR3. V was pared by 8 bases and J by 4 bases, with 9 bases between.

With respect to this clonotype: A much larger clone is a single base away; this may be a read error. The CDR3 does not end in the conserved phenylalanine or tryptophan, so this is likely a read error. The chain has TRBV7-9 and TRBJ2-6; D is uncertain. CDR1 SEHNR and CDR2 FQNEAQ come from the germline V gene (reference sequence). V was shortened by 8 bases and J by 0 bases, with 5 bases between the two germline ends. This CDR3 has 13 amino acids. This CDR3 is CASGVSGANVLTL. The CDR3 DNA sequence: TGTGCCAGCGGGGTCTCTGGGGCCAACGTCCTGACTCTC.

In its sample, this clonotype was seen a few times. J is TRBJ2-3 and V is TRBV29-1, with D maybe TRBD2 (6 bases). The germline gives CDR1 SQVTM, CDR2 ANQGSEA. V lost 7 bases, J lost 3 bases, and 11 bases lay in between. The length of the CDR3 is 12 residues. The CDR3 region has the DNA TGCAGCGGACTAGGTGGGACAGATACGCAGTATTTT. Translating gives CSGLGGTDTQYF.

This clonotype has only a few counts. The chain has TRBV27 and TRBJ1-6, with TRBD1 as a possible D gene (5 bases). CDR1 is MNHEY, CDR2 SMNVEV, per germline (reference sequence). Trimming took off 2 bases at V and 8 bases at J, with 10 bases between the two ends. There are 14 residues in the CDR3. CDR3 coding DNA: TGTGCCAGCAGTTTACTAGGGGAGTATTCACCCCTCCACTTT. Its translation: CASSLLGEYSPLHF.

This clonotype was picked up a small number of times. The rearrangement uses TRBV6-1 and TRBJ2-2; perhaps TRBD1 as D (7 bases). This CDR3 is built from 15 residues. Germline V gene lookup returns CDR1 MNHNS and CDR2 SASEGT. Trimming left V 4 bases short and J 7 bases short, with 16 bases between. The CDR3, as DNA: TGTGCCAGCAGTGGTAGACAGGGAGGAAGCGGGGAGCTGTTTTTT. Its translation is CASSGRQGGSGELFF.

Many counts were recorded for this clonotype. This chain connects TRBV4-1 to TRBJ2-5; 8 nucleotides match TRBD2. This CDR3 has 15 amino acids. Germline CDR1 MGHRA, CDR2 YSYEKL. V lost 3 bases and J lost 5; bases outside the gene matches: 8. CDR3 sequence (DNA): TGCGCCAGCAGCCAGGGCCGGGGGGGGCTCGAGACCCAGTACTTC. It is translated as CASSQGRGGLETQYF.